This paragraph covers one T cell receptor beta chain sequence. Specified time point: pretreatment peripheral blood. The data derive from a study of PD-L1 blockade in urothelial cancer. Whole-study context: Men with urothelial cancer arising in the bladder made up about 85% of the roughly 29 patients.

The germline V gene encodes CDR1 LNHDA and CDR2 SQIVND (reference sequence). There are 15 residues in the CDR3. V was shortened by 3 bases and J by 7 bases, with 18 bases between the two germline ends. Repertoires were generated with immunoSEQ multiplex PCR, while TCRdb's copy carries only in-frame clones and drops some. The data contain some 71,000 clones, around 81% of them seen just once; the ten biggest clones take up 6.7%. The receptor was derived from a man aged 35-49 years with urothelial cancer. The chain links TRBV19 to TRBJ1-2, with a tentative D call TRBD1 (6 bases). Sample: PBMCs, taken around atezolizumab (anti-PD-L1) treatment. CDR3 bases: TGTGCCAGTAGTATTGGTCCAGGGGCGCGAGGTGGCTACACCTTC. Its translation is CASSIGPGARGGYTF.